This T cell receptor (beta chain) was observed in a study of T cell repertoires in cytomegalovirus infection. Study-level information: In public TCR beta signatures, there were indications of both CMV infection and matching HLA type. Study results and limitations: It was HLA-C-restricted CMV-specific TCR beta clonotypes that dominated the response ex vivo. The cumulative frequency of public TCR beta families identified carriers of CMV plus the relevant HLA.

TCRdb called the reads again in MiXCR, with one record for every CDR3 protein. Here the sample spans about 310,000 distinct CDR3 sequences, under 20% being singletons. Trimming cost V 1 base and J 4 bases; bases outside gene matches: 15. The CDR3 totals 19 residues. Per germline, CDR1 LGHNA and CDR2 YSLEER. As concerns this clonotype: No antigen is known for it.

This sequence originates from a human donor in good health (CMV status not recorded). Some clones in this sample may be carry-over from other donors' samples. Input material: PBMCs. The chain is built from TRBV4-3 and TRBJ1-3; TRBD1 matches at 8 bases. DNA of the CDR3: TGCGCCAGCAGCCAAGCCCCGGCGGACAGGGTCTTTTTCGGAAACACCATATATTTT. Translating gives CASSQAPADRVFFGNTIYF.